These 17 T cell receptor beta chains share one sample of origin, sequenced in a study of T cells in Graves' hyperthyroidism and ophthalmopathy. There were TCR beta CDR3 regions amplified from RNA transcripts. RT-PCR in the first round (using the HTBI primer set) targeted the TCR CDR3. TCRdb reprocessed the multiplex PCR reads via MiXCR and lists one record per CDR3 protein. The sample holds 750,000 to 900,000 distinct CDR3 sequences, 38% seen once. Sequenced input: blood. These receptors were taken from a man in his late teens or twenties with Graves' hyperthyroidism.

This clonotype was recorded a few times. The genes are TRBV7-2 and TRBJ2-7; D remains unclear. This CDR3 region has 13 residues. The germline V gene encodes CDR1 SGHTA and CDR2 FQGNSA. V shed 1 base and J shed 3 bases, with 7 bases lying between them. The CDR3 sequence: CASSLVNFYEQYF. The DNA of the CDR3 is TGTGCCAGCAGCTTAGTTAACTTCTACGAGCAGTACTTC.

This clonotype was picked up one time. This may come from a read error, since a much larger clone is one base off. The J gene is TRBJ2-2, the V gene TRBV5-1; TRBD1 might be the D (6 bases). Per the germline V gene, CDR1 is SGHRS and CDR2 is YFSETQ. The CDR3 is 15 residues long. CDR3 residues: CASSLQGPNTGELLF. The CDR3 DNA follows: TGTGCCAGCAGCTTACAGGGCCCGAACACCGGGGAGCTGCTTTTT.

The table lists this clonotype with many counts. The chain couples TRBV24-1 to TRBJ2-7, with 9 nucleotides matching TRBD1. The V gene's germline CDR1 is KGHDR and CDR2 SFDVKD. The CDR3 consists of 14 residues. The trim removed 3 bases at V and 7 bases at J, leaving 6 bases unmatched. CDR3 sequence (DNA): TGTGCCACCAGTGATCCGGGACAGGGCAAAGAGCAGTACTTC. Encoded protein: CATSDPGQGKEQYF.

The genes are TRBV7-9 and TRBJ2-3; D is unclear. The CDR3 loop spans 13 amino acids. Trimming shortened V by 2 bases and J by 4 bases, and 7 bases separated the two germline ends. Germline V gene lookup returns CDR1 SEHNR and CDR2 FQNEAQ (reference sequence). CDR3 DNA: TGTGCCAGCAGCTTAAGAGTCCCAGATACGCAGTATTTT. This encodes CASSLRVPDTQYF.

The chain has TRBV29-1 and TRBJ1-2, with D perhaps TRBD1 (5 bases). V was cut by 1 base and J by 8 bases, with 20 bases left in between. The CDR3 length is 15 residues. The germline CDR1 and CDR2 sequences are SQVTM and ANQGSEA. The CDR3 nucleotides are TGCAGCGTTGAAGGGACACACGCTCTTCAGAAAGGCTACACCTTC. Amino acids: CSVEGTHALQKGYTF.

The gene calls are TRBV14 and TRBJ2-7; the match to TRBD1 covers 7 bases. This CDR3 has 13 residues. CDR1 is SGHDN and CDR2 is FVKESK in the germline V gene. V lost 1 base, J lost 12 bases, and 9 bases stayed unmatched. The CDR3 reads CASSQVETGFRYF. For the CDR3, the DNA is TGTGCCAGCAGCCAAGTGGAGACAGGGTTTCGGTACTTC.

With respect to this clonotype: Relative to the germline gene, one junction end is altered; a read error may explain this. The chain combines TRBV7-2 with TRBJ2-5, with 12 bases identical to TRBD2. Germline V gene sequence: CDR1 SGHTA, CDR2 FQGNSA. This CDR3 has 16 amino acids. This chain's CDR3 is CASSYGLAGTQETQYF. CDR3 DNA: TGCGCCAGCAGCTACGGACTAGCGGGAACCCAAGAGACCCAGTACTTC.

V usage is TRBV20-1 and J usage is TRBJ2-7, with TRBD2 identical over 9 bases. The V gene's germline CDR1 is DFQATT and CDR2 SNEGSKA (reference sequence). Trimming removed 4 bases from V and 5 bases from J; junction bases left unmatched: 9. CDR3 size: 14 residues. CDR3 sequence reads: CSATPGLAFDEQYF. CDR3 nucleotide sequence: TGCAGTGCTACTCCGGGACTAGCTTTCGACGAGCAGTACTTC.

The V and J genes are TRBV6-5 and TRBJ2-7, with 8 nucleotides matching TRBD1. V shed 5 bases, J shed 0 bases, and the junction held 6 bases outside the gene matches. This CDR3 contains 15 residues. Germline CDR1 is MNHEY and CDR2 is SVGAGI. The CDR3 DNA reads TGTGCCAGCAGTAGGACAGGGCCAGTCTCCTACGAGCAGTACTTC. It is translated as CASSRTGPVSYEQYF.

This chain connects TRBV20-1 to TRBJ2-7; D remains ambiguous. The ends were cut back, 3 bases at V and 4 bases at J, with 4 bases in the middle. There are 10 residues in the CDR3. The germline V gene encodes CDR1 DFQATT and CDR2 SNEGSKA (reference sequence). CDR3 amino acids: CSARRYEQYF. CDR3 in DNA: TGCAGTGCTAGGCGGTACGAGCAGTACTTC.

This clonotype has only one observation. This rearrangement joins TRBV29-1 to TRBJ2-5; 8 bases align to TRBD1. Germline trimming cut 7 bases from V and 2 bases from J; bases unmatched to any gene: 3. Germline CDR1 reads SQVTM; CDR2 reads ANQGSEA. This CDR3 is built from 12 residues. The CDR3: CSEGTGQETQYF. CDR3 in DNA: TGCAGCGAAGGGACAGGACAAGAGACCCAGTACTTC.

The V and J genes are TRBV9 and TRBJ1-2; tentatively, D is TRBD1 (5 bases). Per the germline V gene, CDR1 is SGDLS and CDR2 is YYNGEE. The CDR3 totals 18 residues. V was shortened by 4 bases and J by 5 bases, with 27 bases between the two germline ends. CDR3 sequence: CASSQDWGKRQKGYGYTF. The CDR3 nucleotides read TGTGCCAGCAGCCAAGATTGGGGGAAGCGACAGAAGGGGTATGGCTACACCTTC.

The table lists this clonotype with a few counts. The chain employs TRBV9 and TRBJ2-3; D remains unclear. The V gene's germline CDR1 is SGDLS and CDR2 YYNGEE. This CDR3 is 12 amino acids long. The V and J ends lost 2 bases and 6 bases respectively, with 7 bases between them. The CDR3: CASSVSTDTQYF. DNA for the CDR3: TGTGCCAGCAGCGTGTCTACGGATACGCAGTATTTT. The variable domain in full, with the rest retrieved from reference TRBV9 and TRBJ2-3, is DSGVTQTPKHLITATGQRVTLRCSPRSGDLSVYWYQQSLDQGLQFLIQYYNGEERAKGNILERFSAQQFPDLHSELNLSSLELGDSALYFCASSVSTDTQYFGPGTRLTVL.

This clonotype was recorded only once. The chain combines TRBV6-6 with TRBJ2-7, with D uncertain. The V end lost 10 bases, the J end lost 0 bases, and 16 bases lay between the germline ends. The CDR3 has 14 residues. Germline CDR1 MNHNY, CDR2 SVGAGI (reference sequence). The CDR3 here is CATHQSVSSYEQYF. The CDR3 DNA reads TGTGCCACTCACCAATCCGTGAGCTCCTACGAGCAGTACTTC.

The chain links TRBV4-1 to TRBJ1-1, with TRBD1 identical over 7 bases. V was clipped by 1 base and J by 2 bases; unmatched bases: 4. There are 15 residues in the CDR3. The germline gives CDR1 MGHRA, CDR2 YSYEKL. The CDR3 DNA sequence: TGCGCCAGCAGCCAAGGGGCAGGGGGTAACACTGAAGCTTTCTTT. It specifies CASSQGAGGNTEAFF.

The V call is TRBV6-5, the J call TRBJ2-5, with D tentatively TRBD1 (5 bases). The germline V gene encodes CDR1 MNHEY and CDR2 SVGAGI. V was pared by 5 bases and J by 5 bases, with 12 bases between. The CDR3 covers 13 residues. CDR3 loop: CASSLDTMETQYF. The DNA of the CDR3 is TGTGCCAGCAGTCTGGACACGATGGAGACCCAGTACTTC.

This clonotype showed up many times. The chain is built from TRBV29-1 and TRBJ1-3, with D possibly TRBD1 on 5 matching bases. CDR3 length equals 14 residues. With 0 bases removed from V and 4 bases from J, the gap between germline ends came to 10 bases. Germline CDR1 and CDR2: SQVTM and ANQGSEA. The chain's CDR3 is CSVEDRTRGNTIYF. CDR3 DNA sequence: TGCAGCGTTGAAGATCGGACAAGGGGAAACACCATATATTTT.